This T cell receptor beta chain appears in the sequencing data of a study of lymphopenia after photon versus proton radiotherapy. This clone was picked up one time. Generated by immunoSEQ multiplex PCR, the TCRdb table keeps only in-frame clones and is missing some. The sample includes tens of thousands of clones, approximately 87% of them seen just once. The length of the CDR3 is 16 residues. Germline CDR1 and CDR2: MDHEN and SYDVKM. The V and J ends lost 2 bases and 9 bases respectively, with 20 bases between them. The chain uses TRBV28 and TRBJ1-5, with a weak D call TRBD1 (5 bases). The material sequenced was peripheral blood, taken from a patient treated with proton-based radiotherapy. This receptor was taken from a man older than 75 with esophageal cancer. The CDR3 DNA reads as TGTGCCAGCAGTTTACGGCGACAGCGACCCTCGGGGCCCCAGCATTTT. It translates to CASSLRRQRPSGPQHF.